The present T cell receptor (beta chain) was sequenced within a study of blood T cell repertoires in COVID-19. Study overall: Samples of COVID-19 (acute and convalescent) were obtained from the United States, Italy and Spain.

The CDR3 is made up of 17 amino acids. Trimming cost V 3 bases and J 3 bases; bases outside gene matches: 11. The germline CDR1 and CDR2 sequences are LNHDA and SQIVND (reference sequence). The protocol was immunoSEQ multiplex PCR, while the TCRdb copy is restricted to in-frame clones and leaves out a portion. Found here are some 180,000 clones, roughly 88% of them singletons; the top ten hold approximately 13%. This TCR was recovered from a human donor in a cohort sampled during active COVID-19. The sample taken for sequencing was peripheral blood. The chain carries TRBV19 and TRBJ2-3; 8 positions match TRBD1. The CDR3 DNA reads TGTGCCAGTAGTATCGACCCCAGGGGGCGCGCTACAGATACGCAGTATTTT. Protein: CASSIDPRGRATDTQYF.